The sequence of this T cell receptor beta chain was determined in a study of blood T cell repertoires in COVID-19. In the authors' workflow: Nucleated cell number was recorded as an estimate derived from reference gene primer amplification. This table comes from immunoSEQ multiplex PCR, and its TCRdb copy is limited to in-frame clones, with some not included. V and J calls and clone size are those listed in that table; D and trimming were worked out from the DNA. The sample lists about 220,000 clones, around 90% occurring once. The V gene's germline CDR1 is MNHEY and CDR2 SVGAGI. This CDR3 contains 14 residues. With 6 bases clipped from V and 3 bases from J, the junction kept 4 bases outside the gene matches. Adults between about 18 and 95 years of age took part from some 25 US areas.

This sequence was found in a man under 40 who had been exposed to COVID-19. The chain links TRBV6-5 to TRBJ2-2; 7 bases align to TRBD2. Sequencing was performed on PBMCs or T cells enriched from blood (not recorded which). CDR3 bases: TGTGCCAGCAGAAGCGGGGATCACACCGGGGAGCTGTTTTTT. Amino acid sequence: CASRSGDHTGELFF.